The T cell receptor (beta chain) described here comes from a study of monozygotic twins with inflammatory bowel disease. A total RNA quantity of 3500 ng went into each TCR library. During cDNA synthesis, UMIs that each contained a 6-nucleotide sample barcode were added by means of template switching. TCRdb re-called the 5' RACE reads; every CDR3 protein appears as one record, without DNA. This sample's table has 150,000 to 200,000 distinct CDR3 sequences. The CDR3 totals 19 residues. CDR1 is SGHTA and CDR2 is FQGTGA in the germline V gene. Sequencing used blood. This TCR was recovered from a human donor with ulcerative colitis or Crohn's disease, or a healthy co-twin of an affected twin (not recorded which). J is TRBJ2-1 and V is TRBV7-3; TCRdb names TRBD1, which stays unverified in the absence of DNA. The CDR3 here is CASSLKPHVAQSSYNEQFF.